Listed below are T cell receptor beta chains from one sample, sequenced in a study of long-term antiretroviral therapy in people with HIV. Data came from immunoSEQ multiplex PCR; TCRdb stores just in-frame clones and leaves some out. This table has some 31,000 clones, 95% to 98% appearing once. Sequencing was performed on unsorted PBMCs, taken 7.6 years after starting antiretroviral therapy. These receptors were obtained from a man aged 25-40 years with HIV. The CDR3 runs from the conserved cysteine through the conserved F or W. D genes are given only for firm matches.

j_call | d_call | v_call | cdr3_aa | cdr3_nt
TRBJ2-3 | NA | TRBV6-5 | CASSYSGGDTDTQYF | TGTGCCAGCAGTTACTCCGGCGGAGACACAGATACGCAGTATTTT
TRBJ2-3 | NA | TRBV11-2 | CASSLGYLSTDTQYF | TGTGCCAGCAGCTTAGGCTACCTCAGCACAGATACGCAGTATTTT
TRBJ2-7 | TRBD2 | TRBV6-5 | CASSYREGYEQYF | TGTGCCAGCAGTTACCGGGAGGGGTACGAGCAGTACTTC
TRBJ1-2 | NA | TRBV5-1 | CASSLYGSGDAYTF | TGCGCCAGCAGCTTGTACGGGTCCGGTGACGCCTACACCTTC
TRBJ2-5 | TRBD1 | TRBV7-9 | CASSLGEGGYQETQYF | TGTGCCAGCAGCTTAGGGGAAGGGGGCTATCAAGAGACCCAGTACTTC
TRBJ2-7 | NA | TRBV19 | CASSMSPSRLYEQYF | TGTGCCAGTAGTATGTCGCCTAGCCGCCTCTACGAGCAGTACTTC
TRBJ1-5 | NA | TRBV6-5 | CASSSSWDPGWRQHF | TGTGCCAGCAGTTCGAGCTGGGACCCGGGTTGGAGACAGCATTTT
TRBJ1-1 | NA | TRBV27 | CASSTQDRNTEAFF | TGTGCCAGCAGTACACAGGACAGGAACACTGAAGCTTTCTTT
TRBJ2-3 | NA | TRBV19 | CATRPEGDTQYF | TGTGCCACCCGGCCCGAAGGGGATACGCAGTATTTT
TRBJ2-7 | NA | TRBV15 | CATSRSRDLWEQYF | TGTGCCACCAGCAGAAGCCGGGACCTGTGGGAGCAGTACTTC